Below are 6 T cell receptor beta chains sequenced from a single sample in a study of cytomegalovirus exposure and HLA in healthy donors. Use of 60 Vbeta and 13 Jbeta primers characterized the PCR. Sequenced by immunoSEQ multiplex PCR; TCRdb stores in-frame clones only, minus some. The sample yields around 96,000 clones, 80% seen once. The sequenced sample consisted of PBMCs. All receptors derive from a man aged 18 to 35 in good health and CMV-seronegative.

This clone has a single count. The rearrangement joins TRBV5-1 to TRBJ2-1, with 11 bases fitting TRBD2. V shed 7 bases, J shed 6 bases, and the junction held 6 bases outside the gene matches. The CDR3 spans 14 residues. The germline CDR1 and CDR2 sequences are SGHRS and YFSETQ. In DNA form, the CDR3 reads TGCGCCAGCTATAGCGGGGGGGAAATCAATGAGCAGTTCTTC. This codes for CASYSGGEINEQFF. Full variable domain (rest looked up from reference TRBV5-1 and TRBJ2-1): KAGVTQTPRYLIKTRGQQVTLSCSPISGHRSVSWYQQTPGQGLQFLFEYFSETQRNKGNFPGRFSGRQFSNSRSEMNVSTLELGDSALYLCASYSGGEINEQFFGPGTRLTVL.

The V gene is TRBV6-5, the J gene TRBJ1-2; D is possibly TRBD1 (5 bases). CDR1 and CDR2 (germline): MNHEY, SVGAGI. V shed 0 bases and J shed 7 bases, with 9 bases lying between them. This CDR3 region has 13 residues. For the CDR3, the DNA is TGTGCCAGCAGTTACTCTACAGGAACTGGCTACACCTTC. Protein sequence: CASSYSTGTGYTF.

The rearrangement joins TRBV29-1 to TRBJ1-2; perhaps TRBD1 as D (5 bases). The CDR3 length is 12 residues. CDR1 is SQVTM and CDR2 is ANQGSEA in the germline V gene. The V end was cut by 4 bases, the J end by 8 bases, with 14 bases between. CDR3 DNA sequence: TGCAGCGTTGGACGGGGGGAAAGCGGCTACACCTTC. Protein sequence: CSVGRGESGYTF.

This clone was picked up a small number of times. V and J are TRBV19 and TRBJ1-3; no definite D call. Trimming shortened V by 8 bases and J by 0 bases, and 8 bases separated the two germline ends. CDR3 length: 13 amino acids. The germline gives CDR1 LNHDA, CDR2 SQIVND (reference sequence). Here the CDR3 reads CASEPVSGNTIYF. CDR3 nucleotide sequence: TGTGCCAGTGAACCAGTCTCTGGAAACACCATATATTTT.

There are a few counts of this clone. The gene calls are TRBV9 and TRBJ1-6; TRBD1 matches at 9 bases. The germline V gene has CDR1 SGDLS and CDR2 YYNGEE. The CDR3 is made up of 16 amino acids. Unmatched junction bases numbered 7, after V lost 4 bases and J lost 5 bases. The CDR3 spells CASSTSGTGNNSPLHF. CDR3 bases: TGTGCCAGCAGCACATCGGGGACAGGGAATAATTCACCCCTCCACTTT.

The chain combines TRBV7-9 with TRBJ1-4, with 7 nucleotides matching TRBD1. The CDR3 has 15 residues. After removal of 6 bases from V and 2 bases from J, the junction contained 6 bases not matched to a gene. Germline CDR1 reads SEHNR; CDR2 reads FQNEAQ (reference sequence). Here the CDR3 reads CASSRQGKTNEKLFF. The CDR3, as DNA: TGTGCCAGCAGTCGACAGGGAAAGACTAATGAAAAACTGTTTTTT. Full variable domain (outside the CDR3, taken from reference TRBV7-9 and TRBJ1-4): DTGVSQNPRHKITKRGQNVTFRCDPISEHNRLYWYRQTLGQGPEFLTYFQNEAQLEKSRLLSDRFSAERPKGSFSTLEIQRTEQGDSAMYLCASSRQGKTNEKLFFGSGTQLSVL.